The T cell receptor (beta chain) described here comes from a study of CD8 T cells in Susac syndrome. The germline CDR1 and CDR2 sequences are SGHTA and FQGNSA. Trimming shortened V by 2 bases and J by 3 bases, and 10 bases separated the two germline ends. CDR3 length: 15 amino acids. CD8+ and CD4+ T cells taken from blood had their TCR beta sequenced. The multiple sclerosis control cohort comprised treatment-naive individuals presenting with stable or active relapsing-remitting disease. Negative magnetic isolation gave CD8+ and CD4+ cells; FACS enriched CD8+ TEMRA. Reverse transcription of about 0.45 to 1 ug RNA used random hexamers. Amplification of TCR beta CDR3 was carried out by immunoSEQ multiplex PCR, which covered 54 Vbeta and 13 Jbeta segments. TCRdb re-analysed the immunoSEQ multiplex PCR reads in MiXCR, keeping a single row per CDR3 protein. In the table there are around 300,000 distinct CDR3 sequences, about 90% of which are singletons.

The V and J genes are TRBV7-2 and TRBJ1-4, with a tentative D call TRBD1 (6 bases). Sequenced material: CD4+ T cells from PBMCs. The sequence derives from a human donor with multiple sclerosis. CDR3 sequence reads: CASSLTGPANEKLFF. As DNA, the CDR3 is TGTGCCAGCAGCTTAACAGGGCCAGCTAATGAAAAACTGTTTTTT.